This T cell receptor beta chain was identified in a study of shared clonotypes between healthy human individuals. Background on the study: Used for every donor were three CD4 naive, three CD4 memory, two CD8 naive and one CD8 memory plate.

Clones were sequenced by immunoSEQ multiplex PCR, and TCRdb holds only the in-frame ones, with some missing. The sample records about 690,000 clones, 90% being singletons. Notes on this clone: Its matching antigen is unknown.

Adult donors, all healthy and HIV-negative, had no recent acute infections or vaccinations. Every donor was a Caucasian adult from Nashville, Tennessee. Trimming removed 5 bases from V and 0 bases from J; junction bases left unmatched: 7. CDR3 length: 17 residues. The germline V gene encodes CDR1 SEHNR and CDR2 FQNEAQ (reference sequence). Study results and caveats: On the whole, naive subsets had larger estimated richness than memory subsets had.

Sequenced material: memory CD8+ T cells from PBMCs. Subset meaning: CD45RO+ cells pooled with CCR7-negative TemRA cells. This chain connects TRBV7-9 to TRBJ1-4; TRBD1 matches 9 bases. The clonotype was recovered from a young man in good health. Some clones in this sample may be carry-over from other donors' samples. CDR3 coding DNA: TGTGCCAGCAGCCACCGGGACAGGGTCCCAACTAATGAAAAACTGTTTTTT. It is translated as CASSHRDRVPTNEKLFF.